This TCR beta chain was profiled in a study of control samples from healthy donors and cancer patients. CDR1 and CDR2 (germline): MNHEY, SVGAGI. V was shortened by 6 bases and J by 4 bases, with 15 bases between the two germline ends. The CDR3 length is 14 residues. Clones were sequenced by immunoSEQ multiplex PCR, and TCRdb holds only the in-frame ones, with some missing. The sample lists around 71,000 clones; over 75% were seen once. Sequencing input: PBMCs. V gene TRBV6-5 combines with J gene TRBJ1-2; TRBD1 might be the D (5 bases). The TCR sequence derives from a woman in her 50s with head and neck cancer. The DNA for the CDR3 is TGTGCCAGCAGACGCCCGGGGGAGGGCTATGGCTACACCTTC. This encodes CASRRPGEGYGYTF.